Listed below are T cell receptor beta chains from one sample, sequenced in a study of PD-L1 blockade in urothelial cancer. Sequencing used immunoSEQ multiplex PCR; TCRdb keeps in-frame clones, though not all of them. The sample includes more than 90,000 clones, 75% to 90% of them seen just once. The sample in question was PBMCs, obtained around atezolizumab (anti-PD-L1) treatment. The receptor source for this set is a man in his 70s with urothelial cancer. The CDR3 runs from the conserved cysteine through the conserved F or W. A D gene is named only where the DNA matches it firmly. Some rows have no size entry. The others give once, few or many, or a class for an expanded clone.

clone_size: .; j_call: TRBJ1-2; d_call: .; v_call: TRBV9; cdr3_aa: CASSVEDSPRNYGYTF; cdr3_nt: TGTGCCAGCAGCGTAGAGGACAGCCCCCGGAACTATGGCTACACCTTC
clone_size: .; j_call: TRBJ2-7; d_call: TRBD1; v_call: TRBV6-1; cdr3_aa: CASSERQGYEQYF; cdr3_nt: TGTGCCAGCAGTGAAAGACAGGGATACGAGCAGTACTTC
clone_size: .; j_call: TRBJ2-4; d_call: .; v_call: TRBV21-1; cdr3_aa: CASSNMTVSKNIQYF; cdr3_nt: TGTGCCAGCAGCAATATGACAGTGAGCAAAAACATTCAGTACTTC
clone_size: .; j_call: TRBJ2-1; d_call: TRBD2; v_call: TRBV11-3; cdr3_aa: CASSLELADDNEQFF; cdr3_nt: TGTGCCAGCAGCTTAGAACTAGCGGATGACAATGAGCAGTTCTTC
clone_size: .; j_call: TRBJ1-5; d_call: .; v_call: TRBV6-1; cdr3_aa: CASSEDGEGRPQHF; cdr3_nt: TGTGCCAGCAGTGAAGACGGGGAGGGACGGCCCCAGCATTTT
clone_size: .; j_call: TRBJ2-5; d_call: .; v_call: TRBV6-5; cdr3_aa: CATPPAYQETQYF; cdr3_nt: TGTGCCACCCCCCCAGCGTACCAAGAGACCCAGTACTTC
clone_size: .; j_call: TRBJ2-5; d_call: TRBD1; v_call: TRBV18; cdr3_aa: CASSPRTGGQETQYF; cdr3_nt: TGTGCCAGCTCACCAAGGACAGGGGGTCAAGAGACCCAGTACTTC
clone_size: .; j_call: TRBJ1-2; d_call: .; v_call: TRBV5-1; cdr3_aa: CASSRGGIDGYTF; cdr3_nt: TGCGCCAGCTCGAGGGGAGGGATCGATGGCTACACCTTC
clone_size: few; j_call: TRBJ2-1; d_call: .; v_call: TRBV7-2; cdr3_aa: CASSLITNEQFF; cdr3_nt: TGTGCCAGCAGCTTAATAACTAATGAGCAGTTCTTC
clone_size: .; j_call: TRBJ1-1; d_call: TRBD1; v_call: TRBV18; cdr3_aa: CASSPDRGNTEAFF; cdr3_nt: TGTGCCAGCTCACCGGACAGGGGAAACACTGAAGCTTTCTTT
clone_size: .; j_call: TRBJ1-3; d_call: TRBD1; v_call: TRBV11-2; cdr3_aa: CASSFGQGDSGNTIYF; cdr3_nt: TGTGCCAGCAGCTTTGGACAGGGGGACTCTGGAAACACCATATATTTT
clone_size: .; j_call: TRBJ2-3; d_call: TRBD1; v_call: TRBV28; cdr3_aa: CASSLSGQGKKDTQYF; cdr3_nt: TGTGCCAGCAGTTTATCTGGACAGGGTAAGAAAGATACGCAGTATTTT
clone_size: .; j_call: TRBJ2-1; d_call: TRBD2; v_call: TRBV19; cdr3_aa: CASKRLAGGPYNEQFF; cdr3_nt: TGTGCCAGTAAACGACTAGCGGGGGGGCCCTACAATGAGCAGTTCTTC
clone_size: .; j_call: TRBJ2-1; d_call: TRBD2; v_call: TRBV5-4; cdr3_aa: CASSLVQRDYNEQFF; cdr3_nt: TGTGCCAGCAGCTTGGTCCAGCGGGACTACAATGAGCAGTTCTTC
clone_size: .; j_call: TRBJ1-6; d_call: TRBD1; v_call: TRBV11-2; cdr3_aa: CASSAQQGRNSPLHF; cdr3_nt: TGTGCCAGCAGCGCACAACAGGGGCGAAATTCACCCCTCCACTTT
clone_size: .; j_call: TRBJ2-2; d_call: TRBD2; v_call: TRBV5-1; cdr3_aa: CASSPSGTSGGELFF; cdr3_nt: TGCGCCAGCAGTCCTAGCGGGACATCAGGCGGGGAGCTGTTTTTT
clone_size: once; j_call: TRBJ1-2; d_call: TRBD1; v_call: TRBV14; cdr3_aa: CASSLGTGVYYGYTF; cdr3_nt: TGTGCCAGCAGCCTCGGGACAGGGGTTTACTATGGCTACACCTTC
clone_size: .; j_call: TRBJ1-4; d_call: .; v_call: TRBV6-5; cdr3_aa: CASSVTGTNEKLFF; cdr3_nt: TGTGCCAGCAGCGTAACAGGAACTAATGAAAAACTGTTTTTT
clone_size: .; j_call: TRBJ2-2; d_call: TRBD2; v_call: TRBV2; cdr3_aa: CASSVLAGVGGELFF; cdr3_nt: TGTGCCAGCAGTGTCCTAGCGGGGGTCGGCGGGGAGCTGTTTTTT
clone_size: few; j_call: TRBJ1-2; d_call: .; v_call: TRBV5-4; cdr3_aa: CASSRGSREDGYTF; cdr3_nt: TGTGCCAGCAGCCGGGGGTCCAGGGAGGATGGCTACACCTTC
clone_size: .; j_call: TRBJ2-3; d_call: TRBD1; v_call: TRBV9; cdr3_aa: CASSYTQGSTDTQYF; cdr3_nt: TGTGCCAGCAGCTATACACAGGGGTCAACAGATACGCAGTATTTT
clone_size: once; j_call: TRBJ2-5; d_call: TRBD2; v_call: TRBV7-3; cdr3_aa: CASSLTSGAQETQYF; cdr3_nt: TGTGCCAGCAGCTTGACTAGCGGGGCGCAAGAGACCCAGTACTTC
clone_size: .; j_call: TRBJ2-1; d_call: .; v_call: TRBV16; cdr3_aa: CASSLGGPRYNEQFF; cdr3_nt: TGTGCCAGCAGCCTCGGGGGGCCACGGTACAATGAGCAGTTCTTC
clone_size: .; j_call: TRBJ2-2; d_call: TRBD1; v_call: TRBV27; cdr3_aa: CASSLGRGPIGELFF; cdr3_nt: TGTGCCAGCAGTTTGGGCAGGGGGCCGATCGGGGAGCTGTTTTTT
clone_size: .; j_call: TRBJ2-1; d_call: TRBD1; v_call: TRBV18; cdr3_aa: CASSADRNNEQFF; cdr3_nt: TGTGCCAGCTCAGCGGACAGGAACAATGAGCAGTTCTTC
clone_size: .; j_call: TRBJ2-7; d_call: TRBD2; v_call: TRBV7-2; cdr3_aa: CASSPGLAGVNEQYF; cdr3_nt: TGTGCCAGCAGCCCCGGACTAGCGGGAGTTAACGAGCAGTACTTC
clone_size: .; j_call: TRBJ2-5; d_call: .; v_call: TRBV10-3; cdr3_aa: CAISDRQGQETQYF; cdr3_nt: TGTGCCATCAGTGATCGGCAGGGCCAAGAGACCCAGTACTTC
clone_size: few; j_call: TRBJ1-1; d_call: .; v_call: TRBV5-5; cdr3_aa: CASSSPSDGVPEAFF; cdr3_nt: TGTGCCAGCAGCTCCCCCAGCGACGGGGTCCCTGAAGCTTTCTTT
clone_size: .; j_call: TRBJ2-2; d_call: TRBD2; v_call: TRBV30; cdr3_aa: CACPRLAGTTGELFF; cdr3_nt: TGTGCCTGCCCGAGACTAGCGGGAACCACCGGGGAGCTGTTTTTT
clone_size: many; j_call: TRBJ1-6; d_call: .; v_call: TRBV19; cdr3_aa: CASSQGYNSPLHF; cdr3_nt: TGTGCCAGTTCACAGGGATATAATTCACCCCTCCACTTT